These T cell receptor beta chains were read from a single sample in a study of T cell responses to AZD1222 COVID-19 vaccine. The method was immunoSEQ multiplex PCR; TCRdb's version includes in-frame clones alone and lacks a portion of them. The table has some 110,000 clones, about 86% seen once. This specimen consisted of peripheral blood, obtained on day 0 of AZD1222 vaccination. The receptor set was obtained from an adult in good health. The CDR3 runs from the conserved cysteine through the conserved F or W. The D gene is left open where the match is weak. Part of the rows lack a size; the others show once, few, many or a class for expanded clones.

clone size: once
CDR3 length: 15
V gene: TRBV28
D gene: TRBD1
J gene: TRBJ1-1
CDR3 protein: CASSSYRGGDTEAFF
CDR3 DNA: TGTGCCAGCAGTTCCTACAGGGGGGGGGACACTGAAGCTTTCTTT

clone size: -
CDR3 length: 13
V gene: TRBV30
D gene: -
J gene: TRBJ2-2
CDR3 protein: CASDGLNTGELFF
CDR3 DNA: TGTGCTTCGGACGGGCTAAACACCGGGGAGCTGTTTTTT

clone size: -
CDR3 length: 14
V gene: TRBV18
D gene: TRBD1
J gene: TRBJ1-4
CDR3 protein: CASSPRQGNEKLFF
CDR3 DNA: TGTGCCAGCTCACCAAGACAGGGAAATGAAAAACTGTTTTTT

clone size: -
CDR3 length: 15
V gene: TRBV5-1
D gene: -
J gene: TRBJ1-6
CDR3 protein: CASSQTTQVNSPLHF
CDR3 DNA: TGCGCCAGCAGCCAGACGACCCAGGTTAATTCACCCCTCCACTTT

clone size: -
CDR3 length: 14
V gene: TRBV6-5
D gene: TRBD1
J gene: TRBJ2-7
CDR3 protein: CASSYRPGGGEQYF
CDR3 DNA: TGTGCCAGCAGTTACCGCCCAGGGGGTGGTGAGCAGTACTTC

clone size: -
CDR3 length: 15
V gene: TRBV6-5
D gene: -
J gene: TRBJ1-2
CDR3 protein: CASSYSSSGYIGYTF
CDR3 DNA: TGTGCCAGCAGTTACTCGTCGTCAGGGTATATTGGCTACACCTTC

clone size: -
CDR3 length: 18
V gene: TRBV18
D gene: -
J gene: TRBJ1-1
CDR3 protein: CASSPTGQGLVMNTEAFF
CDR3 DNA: TGTGCCAGCTCACCAACGGGTCAGGGTCTGGTAATGAACACTGAAGCTTTCTTT

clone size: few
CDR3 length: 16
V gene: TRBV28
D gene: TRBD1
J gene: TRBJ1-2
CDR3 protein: CASSQAGTGRMNGYTF
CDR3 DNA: TGTGCCAGCAGTCAGGCGGGGACAGGGAGGATGAATGGCTACACCTTC

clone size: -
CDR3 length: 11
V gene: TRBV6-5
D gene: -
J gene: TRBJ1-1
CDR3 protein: CAGGINTEAFF
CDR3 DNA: TGTGCCGGGGGTATTAACACTGAAGCTTTCTTT

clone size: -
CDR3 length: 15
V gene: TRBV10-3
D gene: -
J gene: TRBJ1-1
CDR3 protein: CAISEGGGMNTEAFF
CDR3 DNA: TGTGCCATCAGTGAGGGGGGGGGAATGAACACTGAAGCTTTCTTT

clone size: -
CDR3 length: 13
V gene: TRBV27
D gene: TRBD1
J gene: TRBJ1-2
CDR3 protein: CASRETGTYGYTF
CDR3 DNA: TGTGCCAGCAGGGAGACAGGGACCTATGGCTACACCTTC

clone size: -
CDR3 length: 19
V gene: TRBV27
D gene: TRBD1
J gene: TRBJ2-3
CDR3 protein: CASRTTGTGWGDSTDTQYF
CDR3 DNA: TGTGCCAGCAGGACGACCGGGACAGGTTGGGGAGATAGCACAGATACGCAGTATTTT

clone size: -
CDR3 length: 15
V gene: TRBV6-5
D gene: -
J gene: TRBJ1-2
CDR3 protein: CASLGTMQINYGYTF
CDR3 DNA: TGTGCCAGCCTCGGGACCATGCAAATCAACTATGGCTACACCTTC

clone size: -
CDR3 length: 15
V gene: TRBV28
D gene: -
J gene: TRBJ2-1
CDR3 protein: CASEGAGPAINEQFF
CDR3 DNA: TGTGCCAGCGAAGGGGCGGGACCGGCCATTAATGAGCAGTTCTTC

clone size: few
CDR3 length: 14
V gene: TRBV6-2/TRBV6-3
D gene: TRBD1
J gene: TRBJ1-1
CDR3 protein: CASSFTRDSSEAFF
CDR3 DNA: TGTGCCAGCAGTTTTACCCGGGACAGCTCTGAAGCTTTCTTT

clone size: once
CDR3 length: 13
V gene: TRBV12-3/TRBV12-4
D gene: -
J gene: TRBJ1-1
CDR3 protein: CASSLSNGYEAFF
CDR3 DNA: TGTGCCAGCAGTTTAAGTAACGGGTATGAAGCTTTCTTT

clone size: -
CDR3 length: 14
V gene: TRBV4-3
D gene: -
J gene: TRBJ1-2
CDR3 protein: CASSQFSSQGRYTF
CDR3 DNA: TGCGCCAGCAGCCAATTCTCAAGCCAAGGTCGCTACACCTTC

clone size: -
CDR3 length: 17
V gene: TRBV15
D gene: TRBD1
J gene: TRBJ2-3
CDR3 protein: CATSRTPTGAGTDTQYF
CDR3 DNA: TGTGCCACCAGCAGGACCCCCACAGGGGCGGGCACAGATACGCAGTATTTT

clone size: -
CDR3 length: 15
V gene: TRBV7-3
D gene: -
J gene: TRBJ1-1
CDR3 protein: CASSLTGGANAEAFF
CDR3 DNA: TGTGCCAGCAGCTTAACGGGAGGGGCGAACGCTGAAGCTTTCTTT

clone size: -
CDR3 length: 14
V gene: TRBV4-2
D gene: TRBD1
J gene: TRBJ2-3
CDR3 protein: CASSQERDRDTQYF
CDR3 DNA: TGTGCCAGCAGCCAAGAACGGGACAGAGATACGCAGTATTTT

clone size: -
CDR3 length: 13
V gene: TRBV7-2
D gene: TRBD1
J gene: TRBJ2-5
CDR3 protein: CASSTDRGETQYF
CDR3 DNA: TGTGCCAGCAGCACGGACAGGGGGGAGACCCAGTACTTC

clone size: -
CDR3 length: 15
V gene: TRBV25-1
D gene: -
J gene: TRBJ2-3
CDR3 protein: CASSERGSGTDTQYF
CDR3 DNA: TGTGCCAGCAGTGAAAGGGGGTCGGGCACAGATACGCAGTATTTT

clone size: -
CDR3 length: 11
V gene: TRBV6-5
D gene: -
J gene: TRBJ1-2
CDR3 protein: CASSYQGGYTF
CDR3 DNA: TGTGCCAGCAGTTACCAGGGTGGCTACACCTTC

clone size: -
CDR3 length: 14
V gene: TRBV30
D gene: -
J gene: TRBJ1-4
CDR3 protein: CAWSRPTYNEKLFF
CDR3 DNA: TGTGCCTGGAGCCGGCCGACCTATAATGAAAAACTGTTTTTT

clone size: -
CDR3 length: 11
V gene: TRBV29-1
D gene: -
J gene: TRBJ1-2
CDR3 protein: CSVDWGAGYTF
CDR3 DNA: TGCAGCGTTGATTGGGGGGCTGGCTACACCTTC

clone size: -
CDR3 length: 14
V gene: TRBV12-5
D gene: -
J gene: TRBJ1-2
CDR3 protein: CASGLEGRNYGYTF
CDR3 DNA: TGTGCTAGTGGTTTGGAGGGGAGGAACTATGGCTACACCTTC

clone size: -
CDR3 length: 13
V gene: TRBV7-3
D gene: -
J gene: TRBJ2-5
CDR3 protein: CASSSYRDATQYF
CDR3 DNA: TGTGCCAGCAGCTCCTACAGGGATGCGACCCAGTACTTC

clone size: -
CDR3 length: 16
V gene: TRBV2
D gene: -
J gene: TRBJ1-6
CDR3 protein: CASSERRGGYNSPLHF
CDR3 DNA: TGTGCCAGCAGTGAGCGTAGGGGCGGGTATAATTCACCCCTCCACTTT

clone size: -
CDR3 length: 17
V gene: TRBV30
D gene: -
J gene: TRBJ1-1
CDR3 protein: CAWSVRLRATGPTEAFF
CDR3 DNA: TGTGCCTGGAGTGTACGATTGCGGGCCACCGGCCCCACTGAAGCTTTCTTT

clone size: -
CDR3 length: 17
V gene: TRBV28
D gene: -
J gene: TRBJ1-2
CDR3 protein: CASSFGRGRSIGYGYTF
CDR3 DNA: TGTGCCAGCAGTTTTGGACGTGGCAGGTCTATAGGCTATGGCTACACCTTC

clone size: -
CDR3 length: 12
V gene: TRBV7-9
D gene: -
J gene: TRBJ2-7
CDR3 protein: CASSPYTYEQYF
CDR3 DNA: TGTGCCAGCAGCCCTTACACGTACGAGCAGTACTTC

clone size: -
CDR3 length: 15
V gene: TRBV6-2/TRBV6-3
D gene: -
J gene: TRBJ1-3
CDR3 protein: CASSYSPRTGNTIYF
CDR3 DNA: TGTGCCAGCAGTTACTCCCCCAGAACTGGAAACACCATATATTTT

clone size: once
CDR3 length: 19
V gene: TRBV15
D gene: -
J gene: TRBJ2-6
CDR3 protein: CATSRVVGRFSSGANVLTF
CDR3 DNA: TGTGCCACCAGCAGAGTCGTCGGCAGATTCAGCTCTGGGGCCAACGTCCTGACTTTC

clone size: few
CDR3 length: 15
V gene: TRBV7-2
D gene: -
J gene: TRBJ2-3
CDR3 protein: CASSLVAGATDTQYF
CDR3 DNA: TGTGCCAGCAGCTTAGTGGCGGGGGCCACAGATACGCAGTATTTT

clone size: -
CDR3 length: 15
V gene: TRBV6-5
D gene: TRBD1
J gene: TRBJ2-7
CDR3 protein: CASSPVRTGTYEQYF
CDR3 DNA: TGTGCCAGCAGTCCCGTCCGGACAGGGACTTACGAGCAGTACTTC

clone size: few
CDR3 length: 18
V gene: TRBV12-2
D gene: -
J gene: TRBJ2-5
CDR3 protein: CASRLAKGRGVYQETQYF
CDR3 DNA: TGTGCAAGTCGCTTAGCAAAGGGCAGGGGGGTCTACCAAGAGACCCAGTACTTC

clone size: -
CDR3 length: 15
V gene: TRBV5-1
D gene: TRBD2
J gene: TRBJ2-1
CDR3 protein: CASSLTSGSGNEQFF
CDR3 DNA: TGCGCCAGCAGCTTGACTAGCGGGAGTGGTAATGAGCAGTTCTTC

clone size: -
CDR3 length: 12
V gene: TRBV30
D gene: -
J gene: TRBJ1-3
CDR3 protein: CAWRYAGYTIYF
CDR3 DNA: TGTGCCTGGAGGTATGCCGGTTACACCATATATTTT

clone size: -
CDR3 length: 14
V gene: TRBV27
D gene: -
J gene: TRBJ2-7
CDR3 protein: CASRQQGAVYEQYF
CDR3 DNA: TGTGCCAGCAGGCAGCAAGGGGCGGTGTACGAGCAGTACTTC